What follows is one T cell receptor beta chain and its context. Its antigen is still unknown. V dropped 3 bases and J dropped 5; count of bases not matched to a gene: 10. The germline gives CDR1 SGHNT, CDR2 YYREEE (reference sequence). This CDR3 spans 15 amino acids. This sample is drawn from a study of shared clonotypes between healthy human individuals. Overall study: The study drew on two women and a few men aged 18 to 49 as donors. Study conclusions and caveats: In the sorted subsets, rarefaction showed sequencing was incomplete despite large depth.

Partitioning of CD4+ cells yielded a CD45RA+ naive subset and a CD45RA-negative memory subset. Profiled with immunoSEQ multiplex PCR; TCRdb holds only in-frame clones, not every one. Among roughly 2 million clones, approximately 94% were seen once, and the ten largest hold less than 0.15%. This TCR derives from a man younger than 35 in good health. The genes are TRBV5-4 and TRBJ2-7, with 8 positions matching TRBD1. The sample comprised naive CD4+ T cells sorted from blood. Stated subset: CD45RA+ positively selected. In nucleotides, the CDR3 is TGTGCCAGCAGCTCCCCCGGACAGGGTATCAACGAGCAGTACTTC. As protein: CASSSPGQGINEQYF.